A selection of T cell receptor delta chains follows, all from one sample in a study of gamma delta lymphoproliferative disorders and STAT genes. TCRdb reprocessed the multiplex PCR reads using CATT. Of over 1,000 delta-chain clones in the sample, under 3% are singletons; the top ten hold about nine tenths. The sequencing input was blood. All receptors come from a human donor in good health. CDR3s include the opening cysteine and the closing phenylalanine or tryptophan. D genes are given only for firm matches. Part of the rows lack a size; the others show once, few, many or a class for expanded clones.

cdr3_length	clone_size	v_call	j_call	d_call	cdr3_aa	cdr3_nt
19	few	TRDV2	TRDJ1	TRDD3	CACDTRTGGYSPEGDKLIF	TGTGCCTGTGACACCCGTACTGGGGGATACTCACCTGAGGGGGATAAACTCATCTTT
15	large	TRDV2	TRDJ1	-	CACDTAGPHTDKLIF	TGTGCCTGTGACACCGCTGGGCCTCACACCGATAAACTCATCTTT
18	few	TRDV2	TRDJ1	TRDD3	CACDTVLPTGGYTDKLIF	TGTGCCTGTGACACCGTTTTGCCTACTGGGGGGTACACCGATAAACTCATCTTT
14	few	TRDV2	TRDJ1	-	CACDTLTGTDKLIF	TGTGCCTGTGACACCCTCACCGGGACCGATAAACTCATCTTT
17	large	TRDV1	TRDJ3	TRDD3	CALCGSWGDWDTRQMFF	TGTGCTCTTTGTGGTTCCTGGGGGGACTGGGACACCCGACAGATGTTTTTC
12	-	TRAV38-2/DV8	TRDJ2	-	CAYTSGNTPLIF	TGTGCTTATACTTCAGGAAACACACCTCTTATCTTT
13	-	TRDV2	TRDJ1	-	CACDTGGHSKLIF	TGTGCCTGTGACACTGGGGGTCACTCGAAACTCATCTTT
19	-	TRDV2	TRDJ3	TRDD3	CACDGMGDTPTWDTRQMFF	TGTGCCTGTGACGGCATGGGGGATACCCCAACCTGGGACACCCGACAGATGTTTTTC
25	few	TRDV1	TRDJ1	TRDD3	CALGLKWSGVCPVLGIEQVARELIF	TGTGCTCTTGGTCTCAAATGGAGCGGGGTATGCCCGGTACTGGGGATAGAACAGGTCGCAAGGGAACTCATCTTT
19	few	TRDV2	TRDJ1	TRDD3	CACDKIPLGDRKPTDKLIF	TGTGCCTGTGACAAAATCCCCTTGGGGGACCGAAAACCCACCGATAAACTCATCTTT
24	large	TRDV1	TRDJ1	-	CALGEIPLLLVGDRRGLNTDKLIF	TGTGCTCTTGGGGAAATCCCACTCCTACTAGTGGGGGACCGCCGGGGTCTTAACACCGATAAACTCATCTTT
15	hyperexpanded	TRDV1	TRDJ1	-	CALVQYWVPGSKLIF	TGTGCTCTAGTACAGTACTGGGTCCCCGGGTCTAAACTCATCTTT
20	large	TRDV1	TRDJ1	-	CALGDLTVASFPTIGDKLIF	TGTGCTCTTGGGGATCTGACTGTCGCCTCCTTTCCGACTATCGGCGATAAACTCATCTTT
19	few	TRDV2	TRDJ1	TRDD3	CACVGAYWGILTWGDKLIF	TGTGCCTGTGTCGGGGCGTACTGGGGGATACTCACCTGGGGGGATAAACTCATCTTT
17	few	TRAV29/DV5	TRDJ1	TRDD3	CAATSSYWGIYTDKLIF	TGTGCAGCAACTTCCTCGTACTGGGGGATCTACACCGATAAACTCATCTTT
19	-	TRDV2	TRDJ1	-	CACDKIPLGDRKPTDKLIF	TGTGCCTGTGACAAAATTCCCTTAGGGGATCGAAAACCCACTGATAAACTCATCTTT
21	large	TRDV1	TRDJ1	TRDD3	CALGEVPYPYWGIRYTDKLIF	TGTGCTCTTGGGGAAGTTCCCTACCCTTACTGGGGGATACGGTACACCGATAAACTCATCTTT
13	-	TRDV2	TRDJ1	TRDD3	CACLSGDTDKLIF	TGTGCCTGTTTGTCGGGGGATACCGATAAACTCATCTTT
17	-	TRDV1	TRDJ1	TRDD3	CALGTRLLILGDRALIF	TGTGCTCTTGGGACTCGCTTGCTTATACTGGGGGATAGGGCACTCATCTTT
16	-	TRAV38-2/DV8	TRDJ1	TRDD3	CSAYGTGGSETDKLIF	TGCTCTGCTTACGGTACTGGGGGTTCTGAGACCGATAAACTCATCTTT
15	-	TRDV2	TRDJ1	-	CACPLLQMDTDKLIF	TGTGCCTGTCCCCTCCTACAGATGGACACTGATAAGCTCATCTTT
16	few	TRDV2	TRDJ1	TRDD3	CACDTYWGIRPNKLIF	TGTGCCTGTGACACCTACTGGGGGATACGACCGAATAAACTCATCTTT
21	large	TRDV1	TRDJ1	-	CALGGYSEGLSYWAYTDKLIF	TGTGCTCTTGGGGGATACTCAGAGGGGCTCTCGTACTGGGCGTACACCGATAAACTCATCTTT
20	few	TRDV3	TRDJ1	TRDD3	CAVRPSRDGWGSPITDKLIF	TGTGCCGTGAGGCCTTCCCGTGACGGCTGGGGGAGTCCGATCACCGATAAACTCATCTTT
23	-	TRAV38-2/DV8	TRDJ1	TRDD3	CAYRSASFLLYWGILTYTDKLIF	TGTGCTTATAGGAGCGCCTCCTTCCTACTTTACTGGGGGATATTAACTTACACCGATAAACTCATCTTT
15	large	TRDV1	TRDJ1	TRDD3	CALGELSYWGNKLIF	TGTGCTCTTGGGGAACTTTCCTACTGGGGGAATAAACTCATCTTT
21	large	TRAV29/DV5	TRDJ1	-	CAAFQRPSYFHWGAHTDKLIF	TGTGCAGCTTTCCAAAGGCCTTCCTACTTTCACTGGGGGGCCCACACCGATAAACTCATCTTT
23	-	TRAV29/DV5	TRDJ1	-	CSVLLCSLGTPTKLGGTPDKLIF	-
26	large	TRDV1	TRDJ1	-	CALGEPPFLQLPFWGYWTKYTDKLIF	TGTGCTCTTGGGGAACCTCCTTTCCTACAGCTTCCTTTCTGGGGATACTGGACAAAGTACACCGATAAACTCATCTTT
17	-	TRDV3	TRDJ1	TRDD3	CAFHSGYWGTHTDKLIF	TGTGCCTTCCACTCAGGCTACTGGGGGACTCACACCGATAAACTCATCTTT